This is a list of T cell receptor beta chains from one sample in a study of cytomegalovirus exposure and HLA in healthy donors. Profiled with immunoSEQ multiplex PCR; TCRdb holds only in-frame clones, not every one. The repertoire holds around 110,000 clones, with roughly 73% as singletons. Material for sequencing was PBMCs. The receptors stem from a man between 40 and 49 years old in good health and CMV-seronegative. Each CDR3 is given with its conserved first and last residue. Fields, in order: CDR3 DNA, CDR3 protein, clone size, J gene, V gene, D gene. A D gene is named only where the DNA matches it firmly. A row's size may be missing; if present it is once, few, many or a size class.

DNA: TGTGCCAGCAGCCCGACGGGCAGGGGGATCGGGGAGCTGTTTTTT
CDR3: CASSPTGRGIGELFF
size: NA
J: TRBJ2-2
V: TRBV13
D: TRBD1

DNA: TGTGCCAGTAGTATGATAGATCGCGAGCAGTTCTTC
CDR3: CASSMIDREQFF
size: NA
J: TRBJ2-1
V: TRBV19
D: NA

DNA: TGCGCCAGCAGCTCGACGGGACAGGGGGCGGCTGGCTACACCTTC
CDR3: CASSSTGQGAAGYTF
size: NA
J: TRBJ1-2
V: TRBV5-1
D: TRBD1

DNA: TGTGCCAGCAGTGAGCAGGGGTTGAAGAAAGAGACCCAGTACTTC
CDR3: CASSEQGLKKETQYF
size: NA
J: TRBJ2-5
V: TRBV2
D: NA

DNA: TGTGCCAGCAGTATCTCAGGGGGCACTGGAAACACCATATATTTT
CDR3: CASSISGGTGNTIYF
size: NA
J: TRBJ1-3
V: TRBV27
D: TRBD1

DNA: TGTGCCAGCTTCCGGCGTTCAGGGGGCGCTGGGTATTTT
CDR3: CASFRRSGGAGYF
size: NA
J: TRBJ2-3
V: TRBV11-2
D: TRBD1

DNA: TGCGCCAGCAGACCAGACAGGGCGCCCTACACTGAAGCTTTCTTT
CDR3: CASRPDRAPYTEAFF
size: NA
J: TRBJ1-1
V: TRBV5-1
D: TRBD1

DNA: TGTGCCAGCAGCCAATTAAGAGGCCCCAACGACAATCAGCCCCAGCATTTT
CDR3: CASSQLRGPNDNQPQHF
size: NA
J: TRBJ1-5
V: TRBV4-2
D: NA

DNA: TGTGCTAGTGGGGGGGACAGGGGGAACAATCAGCCCCAGCATTTT
CDR3: CASGGDRGNNQPQHF
size: NA
J: TRBJ1-5
V: TRBV12-5
D: TRBD1

DNA: TGTGCCAGCAGCCGAGGGAAAGGTCTTCGCTATGGCTACACCTTC
CDR3: CASSRGKGLRYGYTF
size: few
J: TRBJ1-2
V: TRBV11-2
D: NA

DNA: TGTGCCAGCAGCTTAAGAAGCGGTAACACTGAAGCTTTCTTT
CDR3: CASSLRSGNTEAFF
size: NA
J: TRBJ1-1
V: TRBV7-9
D: NA

DNA: TGTGCCACCAGCAGAGATAAGCGGGGGTCGGGAGAGACCCAGTACTTC
CDR3: CATSRDKRGSGETQYF
size: NA
J: TRBJ2-5
V: TRBV15
D: TRBD2

DNA: TGCGCCAGCAGCCGGGCGGCGGCTAGCGGGGGCCAAGAGACCCAGTACTTC
CDR3: CASSRAAASGGQETQYF
size: NA
J: TRBJ2-5
V: TRBV5-1
D: TRBD2

DNA: TGTGCCAGCAGTGACCTTGGAAACACCATATATTTT
CDR3: CASSDLGNTIYF
size: few
J: TRBJ1-3
V: TRBV6-4
D: NA

DNA: TGTGCCAGCAGTCCAGAAGCGGTTGGAAACACCATATATTTT
CDR3: CASSPEAVGNTIYF
size: NA
J: TRBJ1-3
V: TRBV7-2
D: NA

DNA: TGTGCCAGCAGTGAAGGAACAGGGGGCACCAATCAGCCCCAGCATTTT
CDR3: CASSEGTGGTNQPQHF
size: NA
J: TRBJ1-5
V: TRBV6-1
D: TRBD1

DNA: TGTGCCAGCAGCGCAGACGGGGGCTACACCTTC
CDR3: CASSADGGYTF
size: NA
J: TRBJ1-2
V: TRBV9
D: NA

DNA: TGCGCCAGCAGCTTGGAAGGACGGACATCGGCAGATACGCAGTATTTT
CDR3: CASSLEGRTSADTQYF
size: NA
J: TRBJ2-3
V: TRBV5-1
D: NA

DNA: TGCAGCGTTGAAAGGGGACTAGCGGGGGTGGGTACGCAGTATTTT
CDR3: CSVERGLAGVGTQYF
size: NA
J: TRBJ2-3
V: TRBV29-1
D: TRBD2

DNA: TGTGCCAGCAGCCGACTACTGACGAACTACGAGCAGTACTTC
CDR3: CASSRLLTNYEQYF
size: NA
J: TRBJ2-7
V: TRBV6-5
D: NA

DNA: TGTGCCAGCAGCGTAGGAGGACGGAGGGGCTCTGGAAACACCATATATTTT
CDR3: CASSVGGRRGSGNTIYF
size: NA
J: TRBJ1-3
V: TRBV9
D: NA

DNA: TGTGCCAGTAGTATCGGGACAACTAATGAAAAACTGTTTTTT
CDR3: CASSIGTTNEKLFF
size: NA
J: TRBJ1-4
V: TRBV19
D: NA

DNA: TGTGCCAGCTCACCCGACAGGGCTGCTAACTATGGCTACACCTTC
CDR3: CASSPDRAANYGYTF
size: NA
J: TRBJ1-2
V: TRBV18
D: TRBD1

DNA: TGCGCCAGCAGACCCGGGACAGGGGACGCCGGGGAGCTGTTTTTT
CDR3: CASRPGTGDAGELFF
size: NA
J: TRBJ2-2
V: TRBV5-1
D: TRBD1

DNA: TGCGCCAGCAGCCGCCGTACCCAAGCGGGGGGCAGGGAGACCCAGTACTTC
CDR3: CASSRRTQAGGRETQYF
size: NA
J: TRBJ2-5
V: TRBV5-1
D: TRBD2

DNA: TGTGCCAGCCGATCCGGGACTGGCGGGGTTTCACCCCTCCACTTT
CDR3: CASRSGTGGVSPLHF
size: few
J: TRBJ1-6
V: TRBV25-1
D: NA

DNA: TGTGCCAGCAGCCAGGGCAGTTCCGGAAACACCATATATTTT
CDR3: CASSQGSSGNTIYF
size: NA
J: TRBJ1-3
V: TRBV11-2
D: NA

DNA: TGTGCCAGCAGCTTAGTTCGACAGATAAATAGAAATGAGCAGTTCTTC
CDR3: CASSLVRQINRNEQFF
size: NA
J: TRBJ2-1
V: TRBV5-8
D: NA

DNA: TGTGCCAGCAGTGTGGGACAGGTTGTCAACGAGCAGTACTTC
CDR3: CASSVGQVVNEQYF
size: NA
J: TRBJ2-7
V: TRBV2
D: TRBD1

DNA: TGTGCCAGTAGTATAGGGGGCCACCTCCCACGTCTTGGCTACACCTTC
CDR3: CASSIGGHLPRLGYTF
size: few
J: TRBJ1-2
V: TRBV19
D: NA

DNA: TGTGCCAGTAGTACCGCAGATCAGCCCCAGCATTTT
CDR3: CASSTADQPQHF
size: NA
J: TRBJ1-5
V: TRBV19
D: NA

DNA: TGTGCTGGAGCACGGACAGGTCAAGAGACCCAGTACTTC
CDR3: CAGARTGQETQYF
size: NA
J: TRBJ2-5
V: TRBV12-5
D: TRBD1

DNA: TGTGCCAGCAGCCAACAATTAGGGGGCCTGGCTTTCTTT
CDR3: CASSQQLGGLAFF
size: NA
J: TRBJ1-1
V: TRBV14
D: TRBD1

DNA: TGTGCCAGCAGTGACTCGACGGGGGGCGGCTATGGCTACACCTTC
CDR3: CASSDSTGGGYGYTF
size: NA
J: TRBJ1-2
V: TRBV6-4
D: NA

DNA: TGTGCCATCAGTGAGTCTGGACAGGGGGGGCGGCCCCTCCACTTT
CDR3: CAISESGQGGRPLHF
size: NA
J: TRBJ1-6
V: TRBV10-3
D: TRBD1

DNA: TGCGCCAGCAGCTCCGGACAGGAGAATTCACCCCTCCACTTT
CDR3: CASSSGQENSPLHF
size: NA
J: TRBJ1-6
V: TRBV5-1
D: TRBD1

DNA: TGCGCCAGCAGCCCCGGGATCTCCTACGAGCAGTACTTC
CDR3: CASSPGISYEQYF
size: NA
J: TRBJ2-7
V: TRBV4-1
D: NA

DNA: TGTGCCAGCAGCCCGGGACTAGCGGGGGAAGAGACCCAGTACTTC
CDR3: CASSPGLAGEETQYF
size: NA
J: TRBJ2-5
V: TRBV7-3
D: TRBD2

DNA: TGTGCCAGCAGATTGGACAGTTCTGGAAACACCATATATTTT
CDR3: CASRLDSSGNTIYF
size: NA
J: TRBJ1-3
V: TRBV2
D: NA

DNA: TGTGCCAGCAGAAGGACAGGCGGTAATGAAAAACTGTTTTTT
CDR3: CASRRTGGNEKLFF
size: NA
J: TRBJ1-4
V: TRBV6-5
D: TRBD1

DNA: TGTGCCAGCAGTTTATTGGGAGTAGGTGGCTACACCTTC
CDR3: CASSLLGVGGYTF
size: NA
J: TRBJ1-2
V: TRBV27
D: NA

DNA: TGTGCCAGCAGTTCTTGGACAGAGAACTATGGCTACACCTTC
CDR3: CASSSWTENYGYTF
size: NA
J: TRBJ1-2
V: TRBV6-6
D: NA

DNA: TGCGCCAGCGGGCAGGGGGAAAACACTGAAGCTTTCTTT
CDR3: CASGQGENTEAFF
size: NA
J: TRBJ1-1
V: TRBV10-2
D: TRBD1

DNA: TGTGCCAGCAGCTTATTCCCGGGAAACACCATATATTTT
CDR3: CASSLFPGNTIYF
size: once
J: TRBJ1-3
V: TRBV7-8
D: NA

DNA: TGTGCCACCAGCAGCGGACAGGGACTGGACACAGATACGCAGTATTTT
CDR3: CATSSGQGLDTDTQYF
size: NA
J: TRBJ2-3
V: TRBV15
D: TRBD1

DNA: TGTGCCAGCAGCTTGGGAGCCCTCGGTACTAATGAAAAACTGTTTTTT
CDR3: CASSLGALGTNEKLFF
size: NA
J: TRBJ1-4
V: TRBV5-6
D: NA

DNA: TGTGCCAGCTCACCAGGAACAGACAATGAGCAGTTCTTC
CDR3: CASSPGTDNEQFF
size: NA
J: TRBJ2-1
V: TRBV18
D: NA

DNA: TGTGCCAGCGACGAGGGACAGGGCTTCTACGAGCAGTACTTC
CDR3: CASDEGQGFYEQYF
size: NA
J: TRBJ2-7
V: TRBV7-9
D: TRBD1

DNA: TGTGCCAGCCGAGGACCCCAGGGATCTGGAAACACCATATATTTT
CDR3: CASRGPQGSGNTIYF
size: NA
J: TRBJ1-3
V: TRBV2
D: NA

DNA: TGTGCTAGTGGTTTGACCGGACTAGCGGGGGGGTATCACGAGCAGTACTTC
CDR3: CASGLTGLAGGYHEQYF
size: NA
J: TRBJ2-7
V: TRBV12-5
D: TRBD2

DNA: TGTGCCAGCAGCGCTGGACTGGGAGGGAAGGGTAGAGCTTTCTTT
CDR3: CASSAGLGGKGRAFF
size: few
J: TRBJ1-1
V: TRBV2
D: NA

DNA: TGTGCCAGCAGCTTAGGAGGTAGCGGGGGGTCCCACAATGAGCAGTTCTTC
CDR3: CASSLGGSGGSHNEQFF
size: NA
J: TRBJ2-1
V: TRBV7-7
D: TRBD2

DNA: TGTGCCAGCAGCTTATTAGGGACTACTAGCACAGATACGCAGTATTTT
CDR3: CASSLLGTTSTDTQYF
size: NA
J: TRBJ2-3
V: TRBV7-3
D: TRBD2

DNA: TGTGCCAGCAGCTTAAGGGGGCCGGGCTATGGCTACACCTTC
CDR3: CASSLRGPGYGYTF
size: NA
J: TRBJ1-2
V: TRBV7-9
D: TRBD1